This entry features one T cell receptor (beta chain) sequence. The record originates from a study of T cells in Graves' hyperthyroidism and ophthalmopathy. TCR beta CDR3 regions were amplified from RNA. Primed by the HTBI set, a first-round RT-PCR was run on the TCR CDR3. TCRdb ran MiXCR on the multiplex PCR reads and lists one entry per CDR3 protein. Of a few hundred thousand distinct CDR3 sequences in the sample, approximately 15% were seen once. Germline V lookup: CDR1 MDHEN, CDR2 SYDVKM. Trimming took 6 bases from V and 1 from J, leaving 12 bases between them. This CDR3 spans 14 amino acids. This TCR was recovered from a woman aged 35 to 49 with Graves' ophthalmopathy. Sequenced: blood. V gene TRBV28 combines with J gene TRBJ1-1, with D perhaps TRBD1 (5 bases). The CDR3 bases are TGTGCCAGCAGACTACCGACAGAGAACACTGAAGCTTTCTTT. Translation gives CASRLPTENTEAFF.